The 6 T cell receptor beta chains in this list originate from one sample, sequenced in a study of CD8 T cells in Susac syndrome (dated by TCRdb to between 2018 and 2020). Libraries were made using the immunoSEQ multiplex PCR assay. RNA was extracted using the RNeasy kit, and roughly 0.5 to 1 microgram was reverse transcribed with random hexamers. TCRdb applied fastp at Q25 and MiXCR to the public reads, then kept only in-frame beta chains. Rows with a matching CDR3 protein are joined into one entry that keeps the most common DNA and genes. Present in this sample are about 240,000 distinct CDR3 sequences, 90% to 97% of which were seen just once. Jointly, the top ten make up around 0.093% of the sample. The sample comprised CD4+ T cells from PBMCs. The receptors here all came from a human donor with Susac syndrome.

This chain uses TRBV29-1 with TRBJ1-2; 8 bases line up with TRBD1. This CDR3 has 13 residues. Germline lookup yields CDR1 SQVTM and CDR2 ANQGSEA. V dropped 7 bases and J dropped 4; count of bases not matched to a gene: 8. Here the CDR3 reads CSAAGQAIYGYTF. CDR3 nucleotides: TGCAGCGCAGCGGGACAGGCAATCTATGGCTACACCTTC.

V usage is TRBV18 and J usage is TRBJ1-4; TRBD1 might be the D (5 bases). The ends were cut back, 0 bases at V and 2 bases at J, with 10 bases in the middle. The germline gives CDR1 KGHSH, CDR2 LQKENI. The CDR3 has 16 residues. The CDR3 protein is CASSPPNGGTNEKLFF. CDR3 nucleotide sequence: TGTGCCAGCTCACCACCAAACGGGGGGACTAATGAAAAACTGTTTTTT.

A single count supports this clonotype. In DNA form, the CDR3 reads TGTGCCACCAGCCCGAGACTAGCGGGAGGGCTCCAAGCCGTTACCGGGGAGCTGTTTTTT. This gives the protein CATSPRLAGGLQAVTGELFF. J is TRBJ2-2 and V is TRBV15; TRBD2 aligns across 14 bases. V was pared by 5 bases and J by 5 bases, with 16 bases of the junction left unmatched. Germline CDR1 and CDR2: LNHNV and YYDKDF (reference sequence). The CDR3 spans 20 residues.

The rearrangement joins TRBV19 to TRBJ2-7; 9 bases match TRBD2. Germline trimming cut 4 bases from V and 2 bases from J; bases unmatched to any gene: 6. Germline assignment: CDR1 LNHDA and CDR2 SQIVND (reference sequence). The CDR3 is 15 residues long. For the CDR3, the DNA is TGTGCCAGTAGTAATATAGCGGGAGCGCCCTACGAGCAGTACTTC. It is translated as CASSNIAGAPYEQYF.

Only one count was recorded for this clonotype. This chain links TRBV27 with TRBJ2-3; D is tentatively TRBD1 or TRBD2 (5 bases each). This CDR3 has 13 amino acids. The germline V gene has CDR1 MNHEY and CDR2 SMNVEV (reference sequence). The germline V and J ends were trimmed by 6 bases and 1 base, with 8 bases remaining between them. The CDR3 loop is CASRGEGTDTQYF. In nucleotides, the CDR3 is TGTGCCAGCAGGGGGGAAGGCACAGATACGCAGTATTTT.

The chain joins TRBV28 to TRBJ1-1; 7 bases fit TRBD1. Losses at the gene ends were 4 bases for V and 8 bases for J; bases not matched to a gene: 7. The germline CDR1 and CDR2 sequences are MDHEN and SYDVKM. The CDR3 extends over 13 amino acids. CDR3 loop: CASSSPDRAEAFF. The CDR3 DNA is TGTGCCAGCAGTTCCCCCGACAGGGCGGAAGCTTTCTTT. Complete variable domain (other parts from reference TRBV28 and TRBJ1-1): DVKVTQSSRYLVKRTGEKVFLECVQDMDHENMFWYRQDPGLGLRLIYFSYDVKMKEKGDIPEGYSVSREKKERFSLILESASTNQTSMYLCASSSPDRAEAFFGQGTRLTVV.